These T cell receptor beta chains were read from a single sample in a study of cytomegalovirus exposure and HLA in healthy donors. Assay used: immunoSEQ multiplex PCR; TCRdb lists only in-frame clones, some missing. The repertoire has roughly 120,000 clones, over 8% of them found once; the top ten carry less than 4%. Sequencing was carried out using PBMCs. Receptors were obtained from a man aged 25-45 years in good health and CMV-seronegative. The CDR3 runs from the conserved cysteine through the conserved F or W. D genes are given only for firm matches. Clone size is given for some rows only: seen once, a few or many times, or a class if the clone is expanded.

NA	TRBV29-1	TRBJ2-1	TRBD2	CSGSGTSESPEQFF	TGCAGCGGGTCCGGGACTAGCGAATCCCCTGAGCAGTTCTTC
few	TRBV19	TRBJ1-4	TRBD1	CATQGGANEKLFF	TGTGCCACCCAGGGGGGAGCTAATGAAAAACTGTTTTTT
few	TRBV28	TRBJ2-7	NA	CASSPRTYEQYF	TGTGCCAGCAGCCCCAGGACTTACGAGCAGTACTTC
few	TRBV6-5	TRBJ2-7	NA	CASKQGRTSGEQYF	TGTGCCAGCAAACAGGGGAGGACCAGTGGCGAGCAGTACTTC
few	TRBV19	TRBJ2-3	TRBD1	CASSAWTGVDTQYF	TGTGCCAGTAGTGCTTGGACAGGGGTCGATACGCAGTATTTT
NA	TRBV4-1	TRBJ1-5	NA	CASSQEGGIQPQHF	TGCGCCAGCAGCCAAGAGGGAGGTATTCAGCCCCAGCATTTT
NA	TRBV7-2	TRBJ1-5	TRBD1	CASRGQNNQPQHF	TGTGCCAGCAGGGGACAGAACAATCAGCCCCAGCATTTT
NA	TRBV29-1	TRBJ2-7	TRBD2	CSVEDSGNEQYF	TGCAGCGTTGAAGATAGCGGGAACGAGCAGTACTTC
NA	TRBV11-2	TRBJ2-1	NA	CASTIGVSLRSYNEQFF	TGTGCCAGCACCATAGGTGTGAGTCTCAGGTCCTACAATGAGCAGTTCTTC
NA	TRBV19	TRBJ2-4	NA	CASSITLAKNIQYF	TGTGCCAGTAGTATTACTCTAGCCAAAAACATTCAGTACTTC
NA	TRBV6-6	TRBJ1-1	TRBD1	CASSTQGALDTEAFF	TGTGCCAGCAGTACCCAGGGGGCCTTGGACACTGAAGCTTTCTTT
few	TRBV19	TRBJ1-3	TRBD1	CASSGNRGSGNTIYF	TGTGCCAGTAGTGGTAACAGGGGCTCTGGAAACACCATATATTTT
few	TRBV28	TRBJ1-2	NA	CASSLQGQGYTF	TGTGCCAGCAGTTTACAGGGGCAGGGCTACACCTTC
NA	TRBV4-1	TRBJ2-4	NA	CASSQGDTGIQNIQYF	TGCGCCAGCAGCCAAGGTGATACAGGTATTCAAAACATTCAGTACTTC
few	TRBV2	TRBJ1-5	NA	CASSEGGAYQPQHF	TGTGCCAGCAGTGAGGGGGGGGCATACCAGCCCCAGCATTTT
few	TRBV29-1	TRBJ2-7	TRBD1	CSVDTGQGAGEQYF	TGCAGCGTTGATACGGGACAGGGCGCTGGCGAGCAGTACTTC